This entry is about one T cell receptor beta chain. Its antigen is unidentified. This entry is derived from a study of a mutant IDH1 vaccine in newly diagnosed glioma. Study at large: Vaccine administration was initiated 4-6 weeks following radiotherapy alone, or with temozolomide cycles. The treated population exhibited a male proportion of 62.5%, a female proportion of about 38%, and a mean age of about 40 years.

Here immunoSEQ multiplex PCR was the method, and the copy in TCRdb shows in-frame clones only, minus some. The sample lists more than 55,000 clones; under 85% were seen once. Time point specified: week 11, during vaccination. A 20-mer mutant IDH1 peptide at 300 ug was injected subcutaneously with topical imiquimod. Study conclusions and caveats: Pseudoprogression showed no apparent link to changes in top peripheral T cell clonotypes. Immune responses induced by vaccination arose in 93.3% of the patients.

The sample was PBMCs, taken from a glioma patient whose treatment included an IDH1 peptide vaccine. This TCR derives from a man between 25 and 39 years old with glioma.

The CDR3 sequence is CASSPGQGNGYTF. CDR3 DNA sequence: TGTGCCAGCTCACCGGGACAGGGGAACGGCTACACCTTC. J is TRBJ1-2 and V is TRBV18; 10 bases align to TRBD1. CDR3 length equals 13 residues. CDR1 KGHSH and CDR2 LQKENI come from the germline V gene. Trimming at V came to 3 bases and at J to 8 bases, leaving 3 bases not matched to a gene. Full variable domain (rest looked up from reference TRBV18 and TRBJ1-2): NAGVMQNPRHLVRRRGQEARLRCSPMKGHSHVYWYRQLPEEGLKFMVYLQKENIIDESGMPKERFSAEFPKEGPSILRIQQVVRGDSAAYFCASSPGQGNGYTFGSGTRLTVV.